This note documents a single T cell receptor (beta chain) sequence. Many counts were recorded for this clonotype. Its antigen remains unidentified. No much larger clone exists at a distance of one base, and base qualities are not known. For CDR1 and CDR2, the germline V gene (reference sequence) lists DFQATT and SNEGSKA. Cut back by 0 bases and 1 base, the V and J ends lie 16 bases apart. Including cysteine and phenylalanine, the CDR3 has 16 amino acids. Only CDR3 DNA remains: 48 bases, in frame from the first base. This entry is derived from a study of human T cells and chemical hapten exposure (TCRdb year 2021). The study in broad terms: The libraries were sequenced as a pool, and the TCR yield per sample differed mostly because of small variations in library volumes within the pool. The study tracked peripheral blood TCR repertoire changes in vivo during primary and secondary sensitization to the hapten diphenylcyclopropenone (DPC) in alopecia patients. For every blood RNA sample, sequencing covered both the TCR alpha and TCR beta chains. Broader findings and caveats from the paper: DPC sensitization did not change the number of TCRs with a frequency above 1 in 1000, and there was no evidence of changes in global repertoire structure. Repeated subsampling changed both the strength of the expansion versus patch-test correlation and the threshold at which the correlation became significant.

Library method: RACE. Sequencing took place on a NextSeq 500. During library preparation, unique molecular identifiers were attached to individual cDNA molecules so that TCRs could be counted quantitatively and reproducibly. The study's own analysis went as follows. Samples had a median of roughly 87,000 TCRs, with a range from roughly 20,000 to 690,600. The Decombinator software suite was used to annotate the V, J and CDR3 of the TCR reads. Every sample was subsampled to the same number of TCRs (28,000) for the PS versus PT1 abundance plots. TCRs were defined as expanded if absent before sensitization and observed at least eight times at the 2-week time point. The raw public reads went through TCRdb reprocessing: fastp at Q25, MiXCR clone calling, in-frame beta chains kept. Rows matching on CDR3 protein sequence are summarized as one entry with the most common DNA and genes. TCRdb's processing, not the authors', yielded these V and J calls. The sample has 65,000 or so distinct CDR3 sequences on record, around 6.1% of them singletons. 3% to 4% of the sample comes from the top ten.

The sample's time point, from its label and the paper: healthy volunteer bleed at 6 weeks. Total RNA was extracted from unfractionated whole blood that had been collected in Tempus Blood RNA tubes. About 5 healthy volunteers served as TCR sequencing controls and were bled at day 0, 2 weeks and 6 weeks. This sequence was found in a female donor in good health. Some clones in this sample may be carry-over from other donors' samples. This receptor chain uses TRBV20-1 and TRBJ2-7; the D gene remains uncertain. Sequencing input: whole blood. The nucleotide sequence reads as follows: TGCAGTGCTAGAGACCGCCCACTACTAAAATCCTACGAGCAGTACTTC. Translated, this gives CSARDRPLLKSYEQYF.